Below are 10 T cell receptor beta chains sequenced from a single sample in a study of blood T cells in healthy people across ages. It was with a sample-barcoded 5' primer and a J-beta primer mix that a second PCR of about 7 to 12 cycles was run. TCRdb processed the 5' RACE reads anew with MiXCR; each CDR3 protein has one entry. This table has about 500,000 distinct CDR3 sequences, about 24% appearing once. These sequences were also reported in another study, on T cells of mothers and their children.

Source material: blood. These receptors all come from a boy between 5 and 17 years old in good health.

This chain joins TRBV7-9 and TRBJ2-7; 8 nucleotides align to TRBD2. Germline CDR1 SEHNR, CDR2 FQNEAQ (reference sequence). V trimming: 5 bases; J trimming: 6 bases; junction bases outside the gene matches: 9. The CDR3 runs 14 residues. CDR3 residues: CASSTAGLVSEQYF. The DNA for the CDR3 is TGTGCCAGCAGCACGGCGGGACTAGTCTCCGAGCAGTACTTC.

This clonotype occurred a few times. The chain links TRBV7-3 to TRBJ1-6; no definite D call. The CDR3 is 13 amino acids. V dropped 5 bases and J dropped 7 bases, with 9 bases sitting between them. Germline-derived CDR1 and CDR2 are SGHTA and FQGTGA. The CDR3 protein is CASSRERNSPLHF. The CDR3 region has the DNA TGTGCCAGCAGCCGAGAGAGGAATTCACCCCTCCACTTT.

The chain uses TRBV28 and TRBJ1-1, with 9 positions matching TRBD1. V was pared by 2 bases and J by 3 bases, with 10 bases of the junction left unmatched. Germline CDR1 MDHEN, CDR2 SYDVKM. The CDR3 consists of 17 residues. In nucleotides, the CDR3 is TGTGCCAGCAGTTTAGATTTTGGGACAGGGTTCTACACTGAAGCTTTCTTT. Its translation: CASSLDFGTGFYTEAFF.

This clonotype was picked up many times. The rearrangement links TRBV6-5 to TRBJ1-2, with D tentatively TRBD1 (5 bases). CDR3 size: 14 residues. Per germline, CDR1 MNHEY and CDR2 SVGAGI. Trimming shortened V by 5 bases and J by 2 bases, and 12 bases separated the two germline ends. The CDR3 region is CASSPGRLNYGYTF. CDR3 nucleotides: TGTGCCAGCAGTCCGGGACGGCTGAACTATGGCTACACCTTC.

This rearrangement joins TRBV7-8 to TRBJ1-4, with a possible D match to TRBD1 (6 bases). V was pared by 2 bases and J by 7 bases, with 17 bases between. CDR3 length: 16 residues. Germline CDR1 and CDR2: SGHVS and FQNEAQ. DNA of the CDR3: TGTGCCAGCAGCTTAATAGGGGGGCTTGGCGGTGAAAAACTGTTTTTT. Translating gives CASSLIGGLGGEKLFF. The full variable domain, rest sourced from reference TRBV7-8 and TRBJ1-4, is GAGVSQSPRYKVAKRGQDVALRCDPISGHVSLFWYQQALGQGPEFLTYFQNEAQLDKSGLPSDRFFAERPEGSVSTLKIQRTQQEDSAVYLCASSLIGGLGGEKLFFGSGTQLSVL.

V gene TRBV30 combines with J gene TRBJ2-2, with unresolved D. Germline V gives CDR1 GTSNPN, CDR2 SVGIG (reference sequence). The CDR3 contains 12 residues. The V and J ends lost 3 bases and 2 bases respectively, with 4 bases between them. For the CDR3, the DNA is TGTGCCTGGAGCAAAAACACCGGGGAGCTGTTTTTT. Translation: CAWSKNTGELFF.

This clonotype was counted a few times. The J gene is TRBJ2-5, the V gene TRBV29-1, with 7 positions matching TRBD1. This CDR3 contains 13 residues. V lost 5 bases, J lost 2 bases, and 5 bases stayed unmatched. Germline V gene data show CDR1 as SQVTM and CDR2 as ANQGSEA. CDR3 sequence: CSVTPGQQETQYF. The CDR3 bases are TGCAGCGTTACCCCGGGACAGCAAGAGACCCAGTACTTC.

In its sample, this clonotype was seen a few times. The genes are TRBV11-2 and TRBJ2-2; 7 nucleotides align to TRBD1. CDR1 SGHAT and CDR2 FQNNGV come from the germline V gene. This CDR3 comprises 20 residues. The V and J ends lost 5 bases and 3 bases, in that order; junction bases with no gene match: 21. The CDR3 DNA is TGTGCCAGCAGCCCAAGCTCCGGACAGGTGGAAGATTGGGACACCGGGGAGCTGTTTTTT. This encodes CASSPSSGQVEDWDTGELFF. Drawing the rest from reference TRBV11-2 and TRBJ2-2, the complete variable domain is EAGVAQSPRYKIIEKRQSVAFWCNPISGHATLYWYQQILGQGPKLLIQFQNNGVVDDSQLPKDRFSAERLKGVDSTLKIQPAKLEDSAVYLCASSPSSGQVEDWDTGELFFGEGSRLTVL.

This clonotype was detected only a few times. The V and J genes are TRBV5-1 and TRBJ2-5; D is possibly TRBD1 (6 bases). Germline V CDR1 and CDR2: SGHRS, YFSETQ. Trimming shortened V by 4 bases and J by 5 bases, and 15 bases separated the two germline ends. The CDR3 has 14 residues. CDR3 sequence: CASSHNREQETQYF. The CDR3 region has the DNA TGCGCCAGCAGCCACAACAGGGAGCAGGAGACCCAGTACTTC.

This clonotype turned up a few times. This chain uses TRBV7-2 with TRBJ2-1; D tentatively fits TRBD1 or TRBD2 (5 bases each). The J call may not be correct, given that the DNA end is closer to TRBJ2-5. Germline CDR1 and CDR2: SGHTA and FQGNSA. The CDR3 has 14 residues. DNA for the CDR3: TGTGCCAGCAGCCACGGGGCCCGTCAAGAGACCCAGTACTTC. Its translation: CASSHGARQETQYF.